This TCR beta chain emerged from a study of T cell responses to AZD1222 COVID-19 vaccine (dated by TCRdb to the early 2020s). Context from the whole study: AZD1222 recipients given second doses at about 4 weeks or at about 12 weeks were pooled, since spike-specific TCR depth and breadth were not found to differ between the two schedules. Enrollment into the trials was organized by age into subgroups of 18-55, 56-69 and 70-plus years, and those subgroups contained 148, 28 and 57 TCR-sequenced participants, respectively. TCR sequencing was performed for roughly 250 trial participants, of whom about 200 were given two doses of AZD1222 and approximately 26 were given two doses of MenACWY control vaccine. Results the study describes overall, beyond this receptor: Because no samples from the day 14 peak response were available, repertoires could be characterized only after the peak T cell response. Participants were mostly white British, with more females than males. The authors suggested clonal diversity may have been underestimated. After two AZD1222 doses, spike-specific TCR breadth and depth were significantly higher than at day 0 and than in MenACWY recipients. Conclusions about previously exposed vaccinees are limited because only 6 or 7 AZD1222 recipients were SARS-CoV-2 seropositive at baseline. In the small 56-69-year group, the increase in depth fell short of significance, most likely because of low power. The whole spike protein was spanned by vaccine-associated CD4 TCRs, and dominant responses were seen in regions 160-218 and 743-854. Nearly half of unique spike-specific TCRs reportedly recognized epitopes outside regions mutated in the B.1.351 and B.1.1.7 variants.

Points on this clone: The antigen this receptor binds is unknown. Per-nucleotide qualities are absent, and no much larger clonotype sits a single base away.

The CDR3 regions of human TCRbeta chains were analyzed by immunosequencing. The original methods were these. TCRs in the repertoires were matched against a reference library of SARS-CoV-2-specific TCRs that had been generated with the MIRA antigen-specificity platform. Breadth was defined as the fraction of unique TCRs that were SARS-CoV-2-associated. Depth was defined as the fraction of total T cells that were SARS-CoV-2-associated. Using the MIRA data, every spike-specific TCR was mapped to the spike region that the TCR reacted to and assigned to either a CD4 or a CD8 class. Log10-transformed breadth and depth values were compared by one-way ANOVA with Sidak's multiple comparisons tests. Here the immuneACCESS table is served through TCRdb, limited to in-frame sequences with V and J called. Missing clones are a known gap in these copies; in checked studies unresolved V genes cover under half, and the rest lacks a known reason. The V and J calls and clone size were taken over from that table, and D and trimming were inferred from the DNA. The sample has about 150,000 clones on record, approximately 92% of them singletons. Roughly 6.9% of the sample is held by the ten biggest clonotypes.

Trimming takes 5 bases off V and 0 bases off J; junction bases not matched to a gene: 7. From cysteine to phenylalanine, the CDR3 is 15 amino acids long. Only the CDR3 DNA stays, 45 bases, in frame from base 1. Sequences MNHEY (CDR1) and SVGAGI (CDR2) are obtained from the germline V gene. The sample's time point label, in plain terms: baseline before first vaccination. Vaccinee samples were obtained from the UK trials COV001 and COV002, which included a single-blind randomized controlled phase 2/3 trial of AZD1222 (ChAdOx1 nCoV-19) in healthy adults. For TCRbeta chain sequencing, PBMC samples from trial participants were taken at day 0 and at day 28 after the second dose.

Recombination joined TRBV6-5 with TRBJ2-7, with TRBD1 identical over 7 junction bases. The clonotype comes from an adult in good health. Sequenced here: peripheral blood, sampled on day 0 of AZD1222 vaccination. DNA sequence: TGTGCCAGCAGTCCCGGGGCAGGGGGCTCCTACGAGCAGTACTTC. This yields the protein CASSPGAGGSYEQYF.